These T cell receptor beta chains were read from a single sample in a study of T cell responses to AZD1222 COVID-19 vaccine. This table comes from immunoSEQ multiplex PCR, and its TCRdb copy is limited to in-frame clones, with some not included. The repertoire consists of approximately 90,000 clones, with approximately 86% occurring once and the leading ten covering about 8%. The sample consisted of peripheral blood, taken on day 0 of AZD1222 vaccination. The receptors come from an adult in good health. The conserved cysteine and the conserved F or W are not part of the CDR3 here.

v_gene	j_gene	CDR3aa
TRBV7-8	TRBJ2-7	ASSLDRTYEQY
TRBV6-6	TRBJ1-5	ASSYQDRGISQPQH
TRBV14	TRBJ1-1	ASSQVVRVTEAF
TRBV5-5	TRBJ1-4	ASSWTGGAEKLF
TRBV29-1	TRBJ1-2	SVESGGGGYT
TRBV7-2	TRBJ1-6	ASSLNAEPSLH
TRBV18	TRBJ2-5	ASSTTSVAQETQY
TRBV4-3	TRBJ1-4	ASSQDLPTWAAATNEKLF
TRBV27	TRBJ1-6	ASRSGPSSSYNSPLH
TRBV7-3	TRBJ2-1	ASSPGLAGAYNEQF